This T cell receptor beta chain was retrieved from a study of T-cell reconstitution after alpha-beta-depleted transplantation in children (dated by TCRdb to 2016 to 2017). General notes on the study: T-cell immune reconstitution after TCRalphabeta/CD19-depleted allogeneic hematopoietic cell transplantation in children was quantitatively tracked in the study by means of TCR repertoire profiling. Summary of the overall study and its limitations: In some patients, high TCRbeta diversity at day 60 was attributed to recipient T cells and intrathymic progenitors that had survived conditioning. The apparently early recovery of alphabetaT-cell counts about two months after transplant reportedly depended on only several hundred rapidly expanded clones that came from non-depleted graft cells. Over subsequent months, a decline in hyperexpanded clone frequencies was noted, and after one year, T-cell counts and TCRbeta diversity were mostly ascribed to newly produced T cells.

The CDR3 covers 13 residues, taking in both the cysteine and the phenylalanine. Of the read, only the CDR3 DNA is kept; its 39 bases are in frame from base 1. CDR1 and CDR2, looked up from the germline V gene, are MGHRA and YSYEKL. V is cut by 4 bases and J by 3 bases, and the space between the germline ends is 9 bases. This specimen's treatment or condition label, interpreted: allogeneic hematopoietic cell transplantation with graft depleted of TCRalphabeta T cells and CD19 B cells. The children who served as transplant recipients had been given grafts of TCRalphabeta/CD19-depleted allogeneic hematopoietic cells. Receptor libraries were prepared by PCR. The sequencer listed for this sample is Illumina HiSeq 2500. TCR libraries were prepared with molecular barcoding, using unique molecular identifiers to normalize TCRbeta repertoire quantification. TCRdb itself trimmed the public reads at Q25 with fastp, ran MiXCR and retained productive beta chains. Rows with a matching CDR3 protein are joined into one entry that keeps the most common DNA and genes. In all, the sample holds around 580,000 distinct CDR3 sequences, and about 21% of those were seen once. The ten largest clonotypes hold over 12% of the sample.

Remarks on this clonotype: It has no known antigen specificity. The sample holds no much larger clone one base away, and base qualities are not on file.

The clonotype comes from a boy younger than two who had a stem cell transplant for acute myeloid leukemia, so the T cells may come from the graft donor. The receptor chain draws on TRBV4-1 and TRBJ1-1; no confident D gene assignment can be made. The sample consisted of PBMCs, mostly from graft donor cells, taken 360 days after TCRalphabeta/CD19-depleted stem cell transplant. The sequenced DNA: TGCGCCAGCAGCCCACATGCGGACACTGAAGCTTTCTTT. Its translation is CASSPHADTEAFF.